These 8 T cell receptor beta chains were all obtained from the same sample, sequenced in a study of Ad26.COV2.S vaccination and SARS-CoV-2 variants (dated by TCRdb to 2020 to 2023). Libraries came from the immunoSEQ multiplex PCR assay. TCRdb holds this immuneACCESS table with in-frame rearrangements only. Some clones are missing; in checked studies, unresolved V genes explain under half, and the rest has no known cause. Across this sample there are over 400,000 clones, with roughly 89% seen only once. Of the sample, roughly 2.5% is held by the ten largest clones. Reading the label with the study, this specimen's treatment or condition is: about 20 received Ad26.COV2.S at low or high dose, single or two shots; several received placebo; per-sample allocation not given. Repertoires of vaccine and placebo recipients were sequenced from samples taken on day 63 after the first injection. The material was peripheral blood, obtained in a trial of Ad26.COV2.S vaccine versus placebo. Receptor source: a person between 18 and 60 years old who received the Ad26.COV2.S COVID-19 vaccine or a placebo.

The CDR3 spells CASSLERGSVQYF. The CDR3 DNA sequence: TGTGCCAGCAGCCTAGAGCGGGGCTCCGTGCAGTACTTC. The chain carries TRBV7-8 and TRBJ2-7, with 7 bases aligning to TRBD2. V shed 5 bases, J shed 9 bases, and the junction held 10 bases outside the gene matches. This CDR3 region has 13 residues. Germline assignment: CDR1 SGHVS and CDR2 FQNEAQ.

The chain recombines TRBV18 with TRBJ2-1; D unclear. This CDR3 comprises 15 residues. The V and J ends lost 3 bases and 0 bases respectively, with 9 bases between them. The germline CDR1 and CDR2 sequences are KGHSH and LQKENI. Here the CDR3 reads CASSPPVGSYNEQFF. CDR3 sequence (DNA): TGTGCCAGCTCACCGCCGGTAGGCTCCTACAATGAGCAGTTCTTC.

The chain is built from TRBV19 and TRBJ2-1; the match to TRBD2 covers 7 bases. The trim removed 9 bases at V and 9 bases at J, leaving 23 bases unmatched. Germline lookup yields CDR1 LNHDA and CDR2 SQIVND (reference sequence). The CDR3 extends over 17 amino acids. The CDR3 sequence is CASISGLAAGSGSEQFF. The DNA of the CDR3 is TGTGCCAGCATCTCTGGGCTAGCGGCAGGATCGGGGTCTGAGCAGTTCTTC.

The chain is built from TRBV6-5 and TRBJ2-6; D call uncertain. This CDR3 is 13 amino acids long. Germline lookup yields CDR1 MNHEY and CDR2 SVGAGI. The V and J ends lost 2 bases and 4 bases respectively, with 3 bases between them. CDR3 sequence: CASSYAGANVLTF. The DNA for the CDR3 is TGTGCCAGCAGTTACGCAGGGGCCAACGTCCTGACTTTC.

This clone was counted between two and nine times. The chain links TRBV5-1 to TRBJ1-1, with D possibly matching TRBD1 (5 bases). CDR1 and CDR2 from the germline V gene are SGHRS and YFSETQ. CDR3 length equals 15 residues. The V end lost 2 bases, the J end lost 8 bases, and 19 bases lay between the germline ends. The CDR3 here is CASSFLLSGTPEAFF. CDR3 nucleotide sequence: TGCGCCAGCAGCTTTCTCCTATCCGGGACTCCAGAAGCTTTCTTT.

CDR3 DNA: TGTGCCAGCAGCTTATGGAACAACTATAACACCGGGGAGCTGTTTTTT. Translating gives CASSLWNNYNTGELFF. The chain has TRBV7-9 and TRBJ2-2; D is uncertain. CDR3 length: 16 amino acids. Germline values: CDR1 SEHNR, CDR2 FQNEAQ (reference sequence). Trimming took off 2 bases at V and 2 bases at J, with 12 bases between the two ends.

This chain connects TRBV27 to TRBJ2-3, with 11 bases matching TRBD1. From germline, CDR1 is MNHEY and CDR2 SMNVEV (reference sequence). This CDR3 has 15 residues. Germline trimming cut 5 bases from V and 4 bases from J; bases unmatched to any gene: 5. This CDR3 is CASSTGTGGPDTQYF. The CDR3 DNA reads as TGTGCCAGCAGTACGGGGACAGGGGGACCAGATACGCAGTATTTT.

This rearrangement joins TRBV28 to TRBJ2-7, with 11 bases identical to TRBD2. CDR1 and CDR2 (germline): MDHEN, SYDVKM. Unmatched junction bases numbered 7, after V lost 3 bases and J lost 12 bases. The CDR3 sequence is 13 residues long. The chain's CDR3 is CASSLELAGAMYV. In DNA, the CDR3 is TGTGCCAGCAGTTTGGAACTAGCGGGAGCCATGTACGTC.